This T cell receptor (beta chain) was captured in a study of CD4 T cells in relation to SARS-CoV-2 and coronaviruses. Study-level information: Convalescent patients had median age about 40 years, range about 20 to 75. Study-wide results and limits: Roughly 65% of donors had memory CD4+ clonotypes crossrecognizing SARS-CoV-2 and common cold coronavirus spike.

Naive and memory CD4+ T cells were separated from cryopreserved PBMCs. For around ten days, roughly 10^5 sorted CD4+ cells grew with T cell-depleted PBMCs and CEF. Notes on this clone: The antigen is unknown.

The CDR3 sequence is 17 residues long. CDR1 is LNHDA and CDR2 is SQIVND in the germline V gene (reference sequence). V gave up 4 bases and J gave up 0 bases; unmatched junction bases: 6. Only in-frame clones appear in the TCRdb table, and some are missing; sequencing was by immunoSEQ multiplex PCR. This sample has some 45,000 clones, with about four fifths found just once. This chain links TRBV19 with TRBJ1-5; 10 nucleotides match TRBD1. This clonotype originated in an adult with COVID-19. The sample comprised naive CD4+ T cells from PBMCs, cultured in vitro. Subset here: naive CD4+ T cells isolated by negative enrichment. CDR3 in DNA: TGTGCCAGTAGTACCGGGACAGGGGCCTATAGCAATCAGCCCCAGCATTTT. Translating it yields CASSTGTGAYSNQPQHF.